This is a list of T cell receptor beta chains from one sample in a study of cytomegalovirus exposure and HLA in healthy donors. Profiled with immunoSEQ multiplex PCR; TCRdb holds only in-frame clones, not every one. The profile shows some 180,000 clones, about four fifths of them singletons. What was sequenced was PBMCs. The receptors stem from a female donor in good health and CMV-seronegative. CDR3s include the opening cysteine and the closing phenylalanine or tryptophan. D genes are given only for firm matches.

>TRBV27|TRBD1
CASSLVPTGDAYEQYF
>TRBV19|TRBD2
CASRDPLAGSAKNIQYF
>TRBV7-6|TRBD2
CASSSPSLANYEQYF
>TRBV7-8|TRBD2
CASTPPVRAGINNEQFF
>TRBV27|.
CASSLTRGGYEQYF
>TRBV19|.
CASSMAARSDTQYF
>TRBV25-1|TRBD2
CASSGTSGGAEDADTQYF
>TRBV6-1|.
CASRFRGGPGEQFF
>TRBV7-9|TRBD2
CSSRPGTSGAREQFF
>TRBV9|TRBD2
CASSPRLGLADSYEQYF
>TRBV5-1|.
CASSLVDSLNTEAFF
>TRBV7-3|.
CASSLTSDQPQHF
>TRBV19|.
CASKRLELGTDTQYF
>TRBV5-6|TRBD2
CASSFLGLATSTDTQYF
>TRBV2|.
CASSEVRQGKNGYTF
>TRBV19|.
CASRGGLWQETQYF
>TRBV6-1|.
CASSDFIQVSPLHF
>TRBV6-1|TRBD2
CASSPGGRTGELFF
>TRBV28|TRBD2
CASSSAGLASPDEQFF
>TRBV2|TRBD2
CAAGSGETQYF
>TRBV29-1|TRBD2
CSVEVSGGEQYF
>TRBV29-1|TRBD2
CSVATLGGGRYEQYF
>TRBV9|.
CASSVAAGAGNTIYF
>TRBV10-3|.
CAISDPSGTDTQYF
>TRBV6-5|.
CASSPQAQETQYF
>TRBV7-9|TRBD1
CASSLRGTEGSPLHF
>TRBV19|.
CASKPQGLSSYNEQFF
>TRBV4-1|TRBD2
CASSQIYTSGSSSYEQYF
>TRBV7-9|TRBD1
CASSLEGQGASETQYF
>TRBV29-1|.
CSVVLGLGQPQHF
>TRBV6-6|TRBD1
CASSDRTGSTYGYTF
>TRBV15|TRBD1
CATSRDGRGREETQYF
>TRBV2|.
CASGGGSEQPQHF
>TRBV6-5|.
CASSYYGGRGYTF
>TRBV21-1|.
CASNLGQGLYEQYF
>TRBV6-5|.
CASTELALVGNEQFF
>TRBV5-1|.
CASSSNGQSADTQYF
>TRBV4-3|TRBD1
CASSQEGQGGETQYF
>TRBV19|.
CASIKTALASNYGYTF
>TRBV5-1|TRBD1
CASSSIIGQGEQFF
>TRBV18|.
CASSPELDEETQYF
>TRBV7-3|TRBD1
CASSLGQGSGNTIYF
>TRBV11-3|.
CASSLKGDEQFF
>TRBV27|.
CASSFAGAQTEGYTF
>TRBV28|.
CASSAPIPGAGELFF
>TRBV28|.
CASSFGNNQPQHF
>TRBV7-9|TRBD1
CASSPRGQGSSYNEQFF
>TRBV18|TRBD2
CASSLGLAEETQYF
>TRBV19|.
CASSIAGRGNNEQFF
>TRBV2|TRBD1
CASSEERQGDQETQYF
>TRBV28|TRBD1
CASSSGQGGTDQPQHF
>TRBV19|.
CASSSTANTEAFF
>TRBV29-1|.
CSVGRESGTDTQYF
>TRBV5-1|.
CASSLASNRGDTQYF
>TRBV28|.
CASSLWGQGGSTDTQYF
>TRBV7-2|TRBD2
CASSHHRTSGKADTQYF
>TRBV29-1|.
CSVETRGQNYEQYF
>TRBV7-9|TRBD1
CASSLTGATNEKLFF
>TRBV11-3|.
CASSLDNSEQYF
>TRBV11-2|.
CASSLTSGATAEAFF